A selection of T cell receptor beta chains follows, all from one sample in a study of T cells after yellow fever vaccination. MiXCR was run by TCRdb on the 5' RACE reads, yielding one entry per CDR3 protein. This table holds a few hundred thousand distinct CDR3 sequences, about 4% found once. Sequencing used PBMCs, obtained 5 days after the yellow fever booster vaccination. The source of these receptors is a young man who received the YFV17D yellow fever vaccine. The CDR3 runs from the conserved cysteine through the conserved F or W. A D gene is named only where the DNA matches it firmly. Only some rows state a clone size, as once, few, many or a class for expanded clones.

clone size: NA
V gene: TRBV12-3/TRBV12-4
D gene: NA
J gene: TRBJ2-3
CDR3 protein: CASGRPGGGTDTQYF
CDR3 DNA: TGTGCCAGCGGGAGACCAGGCGGGGGCACAGATACGCAGTATTTT

clone size: few
V gene: TRBV4-1
D gene: TRBD1
J gene: TRBJ2-4
CDR3 protein: CASSPILRDSKNIQYF
CDR3 DNA: TGCGCCAGCAGCCCAATTCTCCGGGACAGCAAAAACATTCAGTACTTC

clone size: many
V gene: TRBV7-9
D gene: NA
J gene: TRBJ2-5
CDR3 protein: CASSLSGTQETQYF
CDR3 DNA: TGTGCCAGCAGCTTATCAGGGACCCAAGAGACCCAGTACTTC

clone size: NA
V gene: TRBV13
D gene: NA
J gene: TRBJ2-5
CDR3 protein: CASSSGRGSGEETQYF
CDR3 DNA: TGTGCCAGCAGCTCTGGGCGCGGGTCGGGAGAAGAGACCCAGTACTTC

clone size: NA
V gene: TRBV19
D gene: NA
J gene: TRBJ2-2
CDR3 protein: CASSIGGKHGELFF
CDR3 DNA: TGTGCCAGTAGTATAGGAGGGAAGCACGGGGAGCTGTTTTTT

clone size: few
V gene: TRBV29-1
D gene: TRBD1
J gene: TRBJ1-2
CDR3 protein: CSIRQGDYGYTF
CDR3 DNA: TGCAGCATCAGACAGGGGGACTATGGCTACACCTTC

clone size: few
V gene: TRBV18
D gene: NA
J gene: TRBJ1-1
CDR3 protein: CASSPQGVGVNTEAFF
CDR3 DNA: TGTGCCAGCTCACCACAGGGGGTAGGCGTAAACACTGAAGCTTTCTTT

clone size: few
V gene: TRBV14
D gene: NA
J gene: TRBJ2-1
CDR3 protein: CASSQDSRRAFYNEQFF
CDR3 DNA: TGTGCCAGCAGCCAAGACTCCAGGAGGGCCTTTTACAATGAGCAGTTCTTC

clone size: few
V gene: TRBV10-3
D gene: NA
J gene: TRBJ1-1
CDR3 protein: CAISDRTGTNTEAFF
CDR3 DNA: TGTGCCATCAGTGACAGAACAGGGACGAACACTGAAGCTTTCTTT

clone size: few
V gene: TRBV7-9
D gene: TRBD1
J gene: TRBJ1-2
CDR3 protein: CASSQGEDRVHGYTF
CDR3 DNA: TGTGCCAGCAGCCAAGGGGAGGACAGGGTCCATGGCTACACCTTC

clone size: NA
V gene: TRBV5-1
D gene: NA
J gene: TRBJ2-5
CDR3 protein: CASSLQADQETQYF
CDR3 DNA: TGCGCCAGCAGCTTGCAGGCAGACCAAGAGACCCAGTACTTC

clone size: few
V gene: TRBV12-3/TRBV12-4
D gene: NA
J gene: TRBJ1-6
CDR3 protein: CASNRERRPLHF
CDR3 DNA: TGTGCCAGCAACAGGGAACGTCGACCCCTCCACTTT

clone size: NA
V gene: TRBV7-8
D gene: NA
J gene: TRBJ2-3
CDR3 protein: CASSLGRIWVFTDTQYF
CDR3 DNA: TGTGCCAGCAGCTTAGGACGGATCTGGGTCTTTACAGATACGCAGTATTTT

clone size: NA
V gene: TRBV4-3
D gene: TRBD2
J gene: TRBJ2-5
CDR3 protein: CASSQVSSGGFKETQYF
CDR3 DNA: TGCGCCAGCAGCCAAGTATCTAGCGGGGGGTTCAAAGAGACCCAGTACTTC

clone size: few
V gene: TRBV7-8
D gene: TRBD1
J gene: TRBJ2-2
CDR3 protein: CASRADRPDTGELFF
CDR3 DNA: TGTGCCAGCAGGGCGGACAGGCCTGACACCGGGGAGCTGTTTTTT

clone size: NA
V gene: TRBV3-1
D gene: NA
J gene: TRBJ1-2
CDR3 protein: CASSPSEGYTF
CDR3 DNA: TGTGCCAGCAGCCCCAGCGAGGGCTACACCTTC

clone size: many
V gene: TRBV7-2
D gene: TRBD2
J gene: TRBJ2-3
CDR3 protein: CASSLVAGGGDTQYF
CDR3 DNA: TGTGCCAGCAGCTTAGTTGCCGGGGGGGGAGATACGCAGTATTTT

clone size: few
V gene: TRBV5-5
D gene: TRBD1
J gene: TRBJ1-4
CDR3 protein: CASSPYRGPNEKLFF
CDR3 DNA: TGTGCCAGCAGCCCATACAGGGGCCCTAATGAAAAACTGTTTTTT

clone size: NA
V gene: TRBV30
D gene: NA
J gene: TRBJ1-2
CDR3 protein: CAWKRAGFASSNYGYTF
CDR3 DNA: TGTGCCTGGAAGAGGGCGGGCTTCGCGTCTTCTAACTATGGCTACACCTTC

clone size: few
V gene: TRBV2
D gene: NA
J gene: TRBJ1-5
CDR3 protein: CASSEGRGNQPQHF
CDR3 DNA: TGTGCCAGCAGTGAAGGGAGGGGTAATCAGCCCCAGCATTTT

clone size: many
V gene: TRBV7-6
D gene: NA
J gene: TRBJ2-1
CDR3 protein: CASSLLPPAVNEQFF
CDR3 DNA: TGTGCCAGCAGCTTACTTCCACCGGCCGTCAATGAGCAGTTCTTC

clone size: NA
V gene: TRBV25-1
D gene: TRBD2
J gene: TRBJ2-1
CDR3 protein: CASSDYPGGRHRENEQFF
CDR3 DNA: TGTGCCAGCAGTGATTATCCGGGGGGGAGGCATCGGGAGAATGAGCAGTTCTTC

clone size: many
V gene: TRBV7-2
D gene: NA
J gene: TRBJ2-1
CDR3 protein: CASSLMGVGDEQFF
CDR3 DNA: TGTGCCAGCAGCTTAATGGGGGTTGGGGATGAGCAGTTCTTC

clone size: many
V gene: TRBV5-1
D gene: NA
J gene: TRBJ1-1
CDR3 protein: CASSLLQGNTEAFF
CDR3 DNA: TGCGCCAGCAGCTTGCTACAAGGCAACACTGAAGCTTTCTTT

clone size: NA
V gene: TRBV6-5
D gene: TRBD2
J gene: TRBJ2-3
CDR3 protein: CASSRRLAWDTQYF
CDR3 DNA: TGTGCCAGCAGCCGACGACTAGCGTGGGATACGCAGTATTTT

clone size: NA
V gene: TRBV4-3
D gene: NA
J gene: TRBJ2-6
CDR3 protein: CASSRKYRLTSGANVLTF
CDR3 DNA: TGCGCCAGCAGCCGAAAATACAGGTTGACCTCTGGGGCCAACGTCCTGACTTTC

clone size: NA
V gene: TRBV5-8
D gene: NA
J gene: TRBJ1-3
CDR3 protein: CASSLGHRSGNTIYF
CDR3 DNA: TGTGCCAGCAGCTTGGGACACCGCTCTGGAAACACCATATATTTT

clone size: few
V gene: TRBV2
D gene: TRBD1
J gene: TRBJ1-1
CDR3 protein: CASRVDRATEAFF
CDR3 DNA: TGTGCCAGCAGGGTGGACAGGGCCACTGAAGCTTTCTTT

clone size: NA
V gene: TRBV11-1
D gene: NA
J gene: TRBJ1-1
CDR3 protein: CASSPADVDTEAFF
CDR3 DNA: TGTGCCAGCAGCCCGGCGGACGTGGACACTGAAGCTTTCTTT

clone size: NA
V gene: TRBV7-9
D gene: NA
J gene: TRBJ1-6
CDR3 protein: CASSLASAGANSPLHF
CDR3 DNA: TGTGCCAGCAGCTTAGCCTCGGCAGGGGCTAATTCACCCCTCCACTTT

clone size: many
V gene: TRBV7-8
D gene: TRBD1
J gene: TRBJ2-3
CDR3 protein: CASSPRDRVADTQYF
CDR3 DNA: TGTGCCAGCAGCCCCCGGGACAGGGTTGCAGATACGCAGTATTTT

clone size: NA
V gene: TRBV5-1
D gene: NA
J gene: TRBJ1-2
CDR3 protein: CASSLVPGNLNYGYTF
CDR3 DNA: TGCGCCAGCAGCTTGGTGCCAGGGAATCTTAACTATGGCTACACCTTC

clone size: NA
V gene: TRBV7-2
D gene: TRBD1
J gene: TRBJ2-1
CDR3 protein: CASSFGTGAYNEQFF
CDR3 DNA: TGTGCCAGCAGCTTCGGGACAGGTGCATACAATGAGCAGTTCTTC

clone size: few
V gene: TRBV12-3/TRBV12-4
D gene: TRBD2
J gene: TRBJ2-3
CDR3 protein: CASSLGVRLADTQYF
CDR3 DNA: TGTGCCAGCAGTTTGGGGGTGAGACTAGCGGATACGCAGTATTTT

clone size: NA
V gene: TRBV5-1
D gene: NA
J gene: TRBJ2-5
CDR3 protein: CASRGQQETQYF
CDR3 DNA: TGCGCCAGCCGAGGACAGCAAGAGACCCAGTACTTC

clone size: many
V gene: TRBV27
D gene: NA
J gene: TRBJ1-1
CDR3 protein: CASSPRVGNTEAFF
CDR3 DNA: TGTGCCAGCAGTCCCCGAGTGGGGAACACTGAAGCTTTCTTT

clone size: few
V gene: TRBV7-2
D gene: NA
J gene: TRBJ1-6
CDR3 protein: CASSLTASSYNSPLHF
CDR3 DNA: TGTGCCAGCAGCCTGACCGCGAGCTCCTATAATTCACCCCTCCACTTT

clone size: NA
V gene: TRBV19
D gene: NA
J gene: TRBJ2-2
CDR3 protein: CATLKNRANTGELFF
CDR3 DNA: TGTGCCACCTTAAAAAACAGGGCGAACACCGGGGAGCTGTTTTTT

clone size: NA
V gene: TRBV12-5
D gene: NA
J gene: TRBJ1-1
CDR3 protein: CASGTGRIEAFF
CDR3 DNA: TGTGCTAGTGGAACGGGACGGATCGAAGCTTTCTTT

clone size: few
V gene: TRBV25-1
D gene: NA
J gene: TRBJ1-4
CDR3 protein: CASRGGAEKLFF
CDR3 DNA: TGTGCCAGCAGGGGGGGGGCTGAAAAACTGTTTTTT

clone size: few
V gene: TRBV7-9
D gene: NA
J gene: TRBJ1-1
CDR3 protein: CASSNPGDTEAFF
CDR3 DNA: TGTGCCAGCAGCAACCCCGGGGACACTGAAGCTTTCTTT

clone size: few
V gene: TRBV6-2/TRBV6-3
D gene: NA
J gene: TRBJ2-7
CDR3 protein: CASSPATYEQYF
CDR3 DNA: TGTGCCAGCAGTCCCGCCACCTACGAGCAGTACTTC